The rows below give T cell receptor beta chains drawn from one sample of a study of shared clonotypes between healthy human individuals. Libraries were prepared by immunoSEQ multiplex PCR; TCRdb keeps only in-frame clonotypes and omits some of them. The data hold about 1.1 million clones, with approximately 80% observed a single time. The sequenced material came from memory CD4+ T cells from PBMCs. The receptors were sampled from a man between 18 and 35 years old in good health. Some clones in this sample may be carry-over from other donors' samples. CDR3s include the opening cysteine and the closing phenylalanine or tryptophan. Fields, in order: clone size, V gene, J gene, D gene, CDR3 length, CDR3 protein, CDR3 DNA. The D gene is left open where the match is weak. A row's size may be missing; if present it is once, few, many or a size class.

NA	TRBV7-2	TRBJ2-7	TRBD1	16	CASSLGGGGTAYEQYF	TGTGCCAGCAGCTTAGGGGGTGGTGGGACAGCCTACGAGCAGTACTTC
NA	TRBV28	TRBJ2-5	TRBD2	15	CASSYGTSGQETQYF	TGTGCCAGCAGTTACGGGACTAGCGGCCAAGAGACCCAGTACTTC
NA	TRBV20-1	TRBJ1-2	NA	11	CSARGLIGYTF	TGCAGTGCTAGGGGCCTAATTGGCTACACCTTC
NA	TRBV5-4	TRBJ2-5	NA	13	CASSGGGRETQYF	TGTGCCAGCAGCGGAGGGGGCCGGGAGACCCAGTACTTC
NA	TRBV7-2	TRBJ2-7	NA	13	CASSLDPRYEQYF	TGTGCCAGCAGCTTAGATCCCAGATACGAGCAGTACTTC
NA	TRBV27	TRBJ1-1	TRBD1	14	CASSSRQGSTEAFF	TGTGCCAGCAGTTCCCGACAGGGGAGCACTGAAGCTTTCTTT
NA	TRBV6-6	TRBJ1-6	NA	14	CASSYSQGRSPLHF	TGTGCCAGCAGTTACTCGCAGGGACGCTCACCCCTCCACTTT
NA	TRBV4-1	TRBJ2-7	NA	15	CASSLRRGQIYEQYF	TGCGCCAGCAGCCTCCGCAGGGGCCAAATTTACGAGCAGTACTTC
NA	TRBV2	TRBJ1-5	NA	16	CASSEGRVYSNQPQHF	TGTGCCAGCAGTGAAGGCAGGGTTTATAGCAATCAGCCCCAGCATTTT
NA	TRBV7-6	TRBJ2-5	NA	12	CASSIRGETQYF	TGTGCCAGCAGTATCAGGGGTGAGACCCAGTACTTC
once	TRBV2	TRBJ1-2	NA	15	CASSGDYRDNYGYTF	TGTGCCAGCAGTGGGGATTACAGGGACAACTATGGCTACACCTTC
NA	TRBV5-4	TRBJ2-2	TRBD1	14	CASSTGQGAGELFF	TGTGCCAGCAGCACCGGACAGGGAGCCGGGGAGCTGTTTTTT
NA	TRBV10-1	TRBJ2-5	NA	15	CASSSSTGQQETQYF	TGCGCCAGCAGTAGTTCGACAGGTCAACAAGAGACCCAGTACTTC
NA	TRBV11-2	TRBJ2-2	TRBD1	18	CASSLAPPGQGTGGELFF	TGTGCCAGCAGCTTAGCACCTCCGGGACAGGGAACGGGCGGGGAGCTGTTTTTT
NA	TRBV28	TRBJ2-3	NA	15	CASSSLGGATDTQYF	TGTGCCAGCAGTTCCTTGGGAGGTGCCACAGATACGCAGTATTTT
NA	TRBV4-1	TRBJ2-4	NA	17	CASSQVDAWLAKNIQYF	TGCGCCAGCAGCCAAGTGGACGCCTGGCTAGCCAAAAACATTCAGTACTTC
few	TRBV7-2	TRBJ2-3	NA	15	CASSPDRISTDTQYF	TGTGCCAGCAGCCCGGATAGAATTAGCACAGATACGCAGTATTTT
NA	TRBV29-1	TRBJ2-3	NA	14	CSVAEGKETDTQYF	TGCAGCGTTGCCGAGGGGAAAGAGACAGATACGCAGTATTTT
NA	TRBV28	TRBJ1-1	NA	16	CASSSSRGDKNTEAFF	TGTGCCAGCAGTTCAAGCAGGGGAGATAAGAACACTGAAGCTTTCTTT
few	TRBV19	TRBJ2-3	TRBD2	17	CASSDDSGAARTDTQYF	TGTGCCAGTAGTGATGATAGCGGGGCGGCTCGCACAGATACGCAGTATTTT
few	TRBV29-1	TRBJ2-3	NA	14	CSVTGTVGTDTQYF	TGCAGCGTCACCGGGACGGTGGGCACAGATACGCAGTATTTT
NA	TRBV5-4	TRBJ1-2	TRBD1	14	CASSFEDRVAGYTF	TGTGCCAGCAGCTTCGAAGACAGGGTCGCTGGCTACACCTTC
NA	TRBV6-1	TRBJ1-1	NA	18	CASSEAVWRNRGDTEAFF	TGTGCCAGCAGTGAAGCTGTATGGAGGAATCGGGGGGACACTGAAGCTTTCTTT
once	TRBV5-1	TRBJ2-7	NA	14	CASSLGSAAYEQYF	TGCGCCAGCAGCTTGGGGTCTGCAGCCTACGAGCAGTACTTC
NA	TRBV7-9	TRBJ1-3	NA	16	CASSLGSPPSGNTIYF	TGTGCCAGCAGCTTAGGTTCGCCCCCGTCTGGAAACACCATATATTTT
many	TRBV7-8	TRBJ1-5	NA	14	CASSLLVGNQPQHF	TGTGCCAGCAGCTTACTTGTAGGGAATCAGCCCCAGCATTTT
NA	TRBV9	TRBJ2-5	TRBD2	15	CASASSTGGKETQYF	TGCGCCAGCGCCTCTAGCACGGGGGGAAAAGAGACCCAGTACTTC
NA	TRBV28	TRBJ1-1	NA	15	CASSWGPRPNTEAFF	TGTGCCAGCAGTTGGGGACCGAGGCCAAACACTGAAGCTTTCTTT
NA	TRBV28	TRBJ2-7	TRBD1	12	CASTGTVYEQYF	TGTGCCAGCACCGGGACAGTCTACGAGCAGTACTTC
NA	TRBV28	TRBJ2-5	TRBD2	13	CATTSGSRETQYF	TGTGCCACCACTAGCGGGAGTCGAGAGACCCAGTACTTC
few	TRBV5-4	TRBJ2-2	TRBD1	15	CASRRTGGSTGELFF	TGTGCCAGCAGGCGGACAGGGGGGAGCACCGGGGAGCTGTTTTTT
few	TRBV27	TRBJ2-7	NA	13	CASSFLAGREQYF	TGTGCCAGCAGTTTTCTCGCAGGGCGGGAGCAGTACTTC
NA	TRBV7-3	TRBJ2-1	NA	15	CASSLQGTVYNEQFF	TGTGCCAGCAGCCTGCAGGGGACTGTATACAATGAGCAGTTCTTC
few	TRBV18	TRBJ2-1	NA	15	CASSPTRSSYNEQFF	TGTGCCAGCTCACCAACTAGGAGCTCCTACAATGAGCAGTTCTTC
NA	TRBV27	TRBJ2-7	TRBD2	18	CASSSSTGGSVPSYEQYF	TGTGCCAGCAGTTCGTCTACCGGGGGGAGCGTGCCATCCTACGAGCAGTACTTC
NA	TRBV27	TRBJ1-1	NA	11	CASMWGDEAFF	TGTGCCAGCATGTGGGGGGATGAAGCTTTCTTT
few	TRBV18	TRBJ1-3	NA	19	CASSPIGYFPRSSGNTIYF	TGTGCCAGCTCACCAATCGGCTACTTTCCGAGGAGCTCTGGAAACACCATATATTTT
few	TRBV7-9	TRBJ1-1	TRBD1	15	CASSPQGGGDTEAFF	TGTGCCAGCAGCCCCCAGGGGGGAGGGGACACTGAAGCTTTCTTT
few	TRBV18	TRBJ2-7	TRBD2	13	CASSGTSAYEQYF	TGTGCCAGCTCCGGGACTAGCGCCTACGAGCAGTACTTC
few	TRBV4-1	TRBJ2-3	NA	14	CASSQGADSDTQYF	TGCGCCAGCAGCCAAGGAGCGGACAGCGATACGCAGTATTTT
NA	TRBV9	TRBJ2-2	NA	16	CASSGLGIANTGELFF	TGTGCCAGCAGCGGACTAGGGATCGCGAACACCGGGGAGCTGTTTTTT
NA	TRBV2	TRBJ2-3	TRBD2	16	CASSVIAGGGADTQYF	TGTGCCAGCAGCGTCATAGCGGGAGGGGGGGCAGATACGCAGTATTTT
NA	TRBV15	TRBJ2-7	TRBD1	17	CATSRTGSARHSYEQYF	TGTGCCACCAGCAGGACAGGGTCAGCAAGACACTCCTACGAGCAGTACTTC
NA	TRBV5-4	TRBJ2-7	TRBD1	15	CASSLGTAKSYEQYF	TGTGCCAGCAGCTTAGGGACAGCGAAATCCTACGAGCAGTACTTC
NA	TRBV7-2	TRBJ2-5	NA	14	CASSFRDRPSGQYF	TGTGCCAGCAGCTTCCGGGATCGGCCGTCGGGCCAGTACTTC
NA	TRBV9	TRBJ2-3	NA	14	CASSAFPYTDTQYF	TGTGCCAGCAGCGCCTTCCCGTACACAGATACGCAGTATTTT
NA	TRBV5-1	TRBJ2-7	TRBD2	15	CASSLESSGYYEQYF	TGCGCCAGCAGCTTGGAGTCTAGCGGCTACTACGAGCAGTACTTC
NA	TRBV6-6	TRBJ2-2	NA	14	CASSYLALSGELFF	TGTGCCAGCAGTTATTTGGCCCTGAGCGGGGAGCTGTTTTTT
few	TRBV5-1	TRBJ2-7	TRBD2	15	CASSPGGSIYYEQYF	TGCGCCAGCAGCCCGGGCGGGAGTATCTACTACGAGCAGTACTTC
NA	TRBV29-1	TRBJ2-4	NA	11	CSGVNLDIQYF	TGCAGCGGAGTAAATTTGGACATTCAGTACTTC